The next 4 T cell receptor beta chains were all read from a single sample in a study of T-cell memory formation after mild COVID-19. Using its own MiXCR run on the 5' RACE reads, TCRdb lists one record per CDR3 protein. Of approximately 400,000 distinct CDR3 sequences listed, approximately 19% were seen once; the top ten hold 20% to 25%. The sequencing sample was made of PBMCs or a T cell subset sorted from them (not recorded which). The source is a man between 18 and 29 years old who had mild COVID-19 (a few samples of this study predate the infection). Cell type and time point are not known.

In its sample, this clonotype was seen a few times. The chain is built from TRBV5-6 and TRBJ1-4, with D unresolved. The V end was cut by 0 bases, the J end by 0 bases, with 12 bases between. CDR1 and CDR2 from the germline V gene are SGHDT and YYEEEE. This CDR3 contains 17 residues. The CDR3, as DNA: TGTGCCAGCAGCTTGGCCGCAGATCATTCAACTAATGAAAAACTGTTTTTT. Translation gives CASSLAADHSTNEKLFF.

This chain joins TRBV15 and TRBJ2-5, with TRBD2 as a possible D gene (5 bases). The germline V gene encodes CDR1 LNHNV and CDR2 YYDKDF (reference sequence). This CDR3 has 15 amino acids. Trimming stripped 2 bases from V and 4 bases from J, with 14 bases between. The CDR3 region is CATSRQRAMGETQYF. For the CDR3, the DNA is TGTGCCACCAGCAGACAGAGGGCTATGGGAGAGACCCAGTACTTC.

V and J are TRBV20-1 and TRBJ2-7; 9 positions agree with TRBD1. This CDR3 comprises 15 residues. J was trimmed by 3 bases and V by 1 base; bases with no gene match: 7. Per germline, CDR1 DFQATT and CDR2 SNEGSKA (reference sequence). The CDR3 region is CSARVTGQGNYEQYF. The CDR3 bases are TGCAGTGCTAGAGTGACTGGACAGGGGAACTACGAGCAGTACTTC.

This rearrangement joins TRBV12-3 or TRBV12-4 to TRBJ2-2; D is perhaps TRBD1 or TRBD2 (6 bases each). With 7 bases removed from V and 7 bases from J, the gap between germline ends came to 19 bases. The CDR3 extends over 15 amino acids. CDR3 DNA sequence: TGTGCCAGCACTACAGCCCCGGGGGCCGACGGGGAGCTGTTTTTT. Its protein product is CASTTAPGADGELFF.